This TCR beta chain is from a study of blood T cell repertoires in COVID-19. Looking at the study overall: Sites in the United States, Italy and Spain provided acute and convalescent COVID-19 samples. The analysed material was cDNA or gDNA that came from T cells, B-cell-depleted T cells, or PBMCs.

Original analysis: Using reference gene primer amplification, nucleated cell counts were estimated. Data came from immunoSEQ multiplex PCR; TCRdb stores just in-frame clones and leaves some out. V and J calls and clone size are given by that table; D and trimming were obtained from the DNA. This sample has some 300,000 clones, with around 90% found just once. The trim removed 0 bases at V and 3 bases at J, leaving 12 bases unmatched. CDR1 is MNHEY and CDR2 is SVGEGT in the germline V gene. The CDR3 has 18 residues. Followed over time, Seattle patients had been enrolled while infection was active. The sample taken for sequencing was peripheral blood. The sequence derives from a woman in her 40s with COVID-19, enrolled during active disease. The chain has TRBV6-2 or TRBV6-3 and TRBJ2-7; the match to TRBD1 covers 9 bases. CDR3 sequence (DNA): TGTGCCAGCAGTTACTCGAGGGAAGGGGACAGGGCTCGCTACGAGCAGTACTTC. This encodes CASSYSREGDRARYEQYF.